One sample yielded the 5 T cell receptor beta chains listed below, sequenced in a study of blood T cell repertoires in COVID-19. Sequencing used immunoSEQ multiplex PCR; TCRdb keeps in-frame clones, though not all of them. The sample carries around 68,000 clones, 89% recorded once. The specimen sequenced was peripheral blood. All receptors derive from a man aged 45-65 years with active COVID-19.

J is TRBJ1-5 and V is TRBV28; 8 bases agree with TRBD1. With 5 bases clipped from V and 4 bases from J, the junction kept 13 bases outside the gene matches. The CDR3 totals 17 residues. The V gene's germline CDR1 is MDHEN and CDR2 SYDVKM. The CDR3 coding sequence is TGTGCCAGCAGTCTGAACAGGGGGGCGGAAATAAATCAGCCCCAGCATTTT. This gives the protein CASSLNRGAEINQPQHF.

The CDR3 nucleotides are TGTGCCATCAGTGACTCAGACAGCTACCCCGGCACCGGGGAGCTGTTTTTT. This translates into CAISDSDSYPGTGELFF. This chain joins TRBV10-3 and TRBJ2-2; tentative D call: TRBD1 (5 bases). The CDR3 is 17 amino acids. Germline-derived CDR1 and CDR2 are ENHRY and SYGVKD. V was cut by 3 bases and J by 4 bases, with 18 bases left in between.

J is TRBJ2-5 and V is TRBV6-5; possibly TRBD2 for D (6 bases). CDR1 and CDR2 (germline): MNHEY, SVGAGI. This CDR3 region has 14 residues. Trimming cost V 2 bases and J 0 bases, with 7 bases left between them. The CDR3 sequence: CASSYRDYQETQYF. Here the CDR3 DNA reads TGTGCCAGCAGTTACCGGGACTACCAAGAGACCCAGTACTTC.

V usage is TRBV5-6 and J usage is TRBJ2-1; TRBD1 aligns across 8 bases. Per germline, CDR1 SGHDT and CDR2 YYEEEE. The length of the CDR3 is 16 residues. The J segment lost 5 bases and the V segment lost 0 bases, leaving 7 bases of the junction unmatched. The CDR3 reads CASSLAPDRANNEQFF. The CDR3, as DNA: TGTGCCAGCAGCTTGGCCCCGGACAGGGCCAACAATGAGCAGTTCTTC.

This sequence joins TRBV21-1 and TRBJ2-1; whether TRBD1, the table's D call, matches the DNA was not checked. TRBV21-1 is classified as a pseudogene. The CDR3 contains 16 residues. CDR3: CASSKSGQPPDNEQFF. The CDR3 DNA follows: TGTGCCAGCAGCAAATCGGGACAGCCTCCCGACAATGAGCAGTTCTTC.